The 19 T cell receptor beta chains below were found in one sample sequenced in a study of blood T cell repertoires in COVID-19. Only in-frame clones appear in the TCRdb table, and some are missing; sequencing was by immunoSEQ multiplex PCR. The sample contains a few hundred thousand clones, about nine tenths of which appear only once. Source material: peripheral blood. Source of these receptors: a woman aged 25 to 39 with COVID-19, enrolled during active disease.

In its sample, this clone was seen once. This CDR3 reads CASSIWHSSHSGANVLTF. DNA for the CDR3: TGTGCCAGTAGTATTTGGCACAGTTCCCACTCTGGGGCCAACGTCCTGACTTTC. The rearrangement links TRBV19 to TRBJ2-6; D remains unclear. The germline CDR1 and CDR2 sequences are LNHDA and SQIVND (reference sequence). Trimming left V 3 bases short and J 0 bases short, with 15 bases between. This CDR3 region has 18 residues.

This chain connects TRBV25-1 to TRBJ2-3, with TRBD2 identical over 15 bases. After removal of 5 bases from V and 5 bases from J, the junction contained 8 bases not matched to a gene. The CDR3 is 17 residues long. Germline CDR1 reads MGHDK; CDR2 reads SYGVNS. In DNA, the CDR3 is TGTGCCAGCAGTCGTCCGGGACTAGCGGGAGGCGGAGATACGCAGTATTTT. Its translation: CASSRPGLAGGGDTQYF.

The CDR3 DNA sequence: TGCGCCAGCAGCTTGGGCTCGGTTAACACTGAAGCTTTCTTT. Protein: CASSLGSVNTEAFF. The rearrangement uses TRBV5-1 and TRBJ1-1, with unresolved D. Trimming removed 0 bases from V and 2 bases from J, with 8 bases in between. Germline-derived CDR1 and CDR2 are SGHRS and YFSETQ. This CDR3 is 14 amino acids long.

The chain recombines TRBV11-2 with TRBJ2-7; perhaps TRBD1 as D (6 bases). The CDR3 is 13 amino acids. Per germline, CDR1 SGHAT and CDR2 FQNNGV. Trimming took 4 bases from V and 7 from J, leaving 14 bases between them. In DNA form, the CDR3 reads TGTGCCAGCAGCTCCCGGGACAACGGGGAGCAGTACTTC. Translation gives CASSSRDNGEQYF. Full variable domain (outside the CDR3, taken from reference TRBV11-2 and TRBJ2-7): EAGVAQSPRYKIIEKRQSVAFWCNPISGHATLYWYQQILGQGPKLLIQFQNNGVVDDSQLPKDRFSAERLKGVDSTLKIQPAKLEDSAVYLCASSSRDNGEQYFGPGTRLTVT.

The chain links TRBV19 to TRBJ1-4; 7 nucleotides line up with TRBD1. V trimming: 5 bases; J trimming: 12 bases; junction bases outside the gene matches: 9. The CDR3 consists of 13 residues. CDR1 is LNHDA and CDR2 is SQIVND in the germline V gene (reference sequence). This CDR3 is CASSRDAGGELFF. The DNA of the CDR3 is TGTGCCAGTAGTCGCGACGCAGGGGGTGAACTGTTTTTT.

In DNA form, the CDR3 reads TGTGCCAGCAGCCCTCAGTCGGGGGGTGAAAAACTGTTTTTT. Translated: CASSPQSGGEKLFF. The gene calls are TRBV3-1 (or the pseudogene TRBV3-2) and TRBJ1-4; D possibly corresponds to TRBD1 (5 bases). This CDR3 region has 14 residues. Germline V lookup: CDR1 LGHDT, CDR2 YNNKEL (reference sequence). V was shortened by 4 bases and J by 7 bases, with 13 bases between the two germline ends.

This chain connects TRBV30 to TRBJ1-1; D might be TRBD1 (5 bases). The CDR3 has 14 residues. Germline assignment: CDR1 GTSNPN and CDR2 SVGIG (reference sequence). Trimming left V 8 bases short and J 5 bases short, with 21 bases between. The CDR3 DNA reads TGTGCCGCGGAATCGGCCCGCGGGGGAACTGAAGCTTTCTTT. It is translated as CAAESARGGTEAFF.

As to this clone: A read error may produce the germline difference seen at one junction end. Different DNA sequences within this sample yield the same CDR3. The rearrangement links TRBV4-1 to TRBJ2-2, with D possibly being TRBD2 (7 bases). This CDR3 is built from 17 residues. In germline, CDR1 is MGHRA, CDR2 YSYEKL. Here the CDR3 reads CASSQVGGGAFTGELFF. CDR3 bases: TGCGCCAGCAGCCAAGTGGGCGGGGGCGCGTTCACCGGGGAACTGTTTTTT.

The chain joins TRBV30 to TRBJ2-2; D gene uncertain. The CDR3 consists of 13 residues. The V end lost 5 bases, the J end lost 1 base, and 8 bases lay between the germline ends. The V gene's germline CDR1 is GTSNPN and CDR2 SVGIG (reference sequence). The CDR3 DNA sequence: TGTGCCTGGTCGACTCGGAACACCGGGGAGCTGTTTTTT. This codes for CAWSTRNTGELFF.

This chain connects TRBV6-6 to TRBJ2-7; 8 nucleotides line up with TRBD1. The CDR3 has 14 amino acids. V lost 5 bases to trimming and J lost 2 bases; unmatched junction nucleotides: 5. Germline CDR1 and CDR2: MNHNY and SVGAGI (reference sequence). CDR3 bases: TGTGCCAGCAGTCACCGGGACAGGACCTACGAGCAGTACTTC. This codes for CASSHRDRTYEQYF.

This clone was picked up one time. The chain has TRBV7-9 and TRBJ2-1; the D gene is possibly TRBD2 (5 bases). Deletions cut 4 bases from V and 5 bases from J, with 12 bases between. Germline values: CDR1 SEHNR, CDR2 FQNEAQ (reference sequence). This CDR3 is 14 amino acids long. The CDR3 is CASSYGNPDNEQFF. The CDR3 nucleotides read TGTGCCAGCAGCTACGGGAATCCTGACAATGAGCAGTTCTTC.

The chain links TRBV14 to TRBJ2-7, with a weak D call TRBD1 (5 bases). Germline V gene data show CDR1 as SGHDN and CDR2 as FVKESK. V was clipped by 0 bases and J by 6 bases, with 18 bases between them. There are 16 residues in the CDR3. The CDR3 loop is CASSQDGSGRNFEQYF. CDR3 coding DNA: TGTGCCAGCAGCCAAGATGGGTCAGGGCGAAACTTCGAGCAGTACTTC.

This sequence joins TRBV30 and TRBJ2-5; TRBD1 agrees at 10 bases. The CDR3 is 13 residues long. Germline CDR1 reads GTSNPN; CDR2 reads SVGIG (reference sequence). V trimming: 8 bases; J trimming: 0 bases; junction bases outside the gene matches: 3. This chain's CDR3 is CARGQGYQETQYF. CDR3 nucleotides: TGTGCCAGGGGACAGGGGTACCAAGAGACCCAGTACTTC.

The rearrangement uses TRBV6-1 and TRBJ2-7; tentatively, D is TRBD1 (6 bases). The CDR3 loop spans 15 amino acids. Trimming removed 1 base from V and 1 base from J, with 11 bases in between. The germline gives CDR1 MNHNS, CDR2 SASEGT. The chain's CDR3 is CASSEGTDHSYEQYF. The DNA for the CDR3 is TGTGCCAGCAGTGAAGGGACAGACCATTCCTACGAGCAGTACTTC.

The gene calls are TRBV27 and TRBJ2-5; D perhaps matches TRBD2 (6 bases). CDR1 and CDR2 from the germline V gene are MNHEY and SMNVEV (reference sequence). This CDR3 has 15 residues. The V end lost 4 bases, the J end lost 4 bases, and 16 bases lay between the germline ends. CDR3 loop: CASSSQRKGGETQYF. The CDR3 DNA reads TGTGCCAGCAGTTCCCAAAGGAAGGGAGGAGAGACCCAGTACTTC.

The CDR3 DNA is TGTGCCAGCAGAAGCGTTGCAGATACGCAGTATTTT. Its protein product is CASRSVADTQYF. This chain links TRBV12-3 or TRBV12-4 with TRBJ2-3; D is uncertain. This CDR3 is 12 amino acids long. The V and J ends lost 6 bases and 4 bases respectively, with 8 bases between them.

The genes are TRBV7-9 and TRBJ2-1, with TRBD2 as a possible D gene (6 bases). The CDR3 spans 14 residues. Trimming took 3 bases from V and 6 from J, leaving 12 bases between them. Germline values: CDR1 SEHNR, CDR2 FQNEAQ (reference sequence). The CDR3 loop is CASSFGGNPNEQFF. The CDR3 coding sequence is TGTGCCAGCAGCTTTGGCGGGAACCCCAATGAGCAGTTCTTC. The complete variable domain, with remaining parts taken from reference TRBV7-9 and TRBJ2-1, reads DTGVSQNPRHKITKRGQNVTFRCDPISEHNRLYWYRQTLGQGPEFLTYFQNEAQLEKSRLLSDRFSAERPKGSFSTLEIQRTEQGDSAMYLCASSFGGNPNEQFFGPGTRLTVL.

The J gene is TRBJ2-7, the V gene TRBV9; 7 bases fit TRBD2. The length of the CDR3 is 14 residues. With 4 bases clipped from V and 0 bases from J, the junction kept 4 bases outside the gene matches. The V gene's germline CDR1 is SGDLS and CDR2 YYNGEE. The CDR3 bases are TGTGCCAGCAGCACCGGGGGGTACTCCTACGAGCAGTACTTC. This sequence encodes CASSTGGYSYEQYF.

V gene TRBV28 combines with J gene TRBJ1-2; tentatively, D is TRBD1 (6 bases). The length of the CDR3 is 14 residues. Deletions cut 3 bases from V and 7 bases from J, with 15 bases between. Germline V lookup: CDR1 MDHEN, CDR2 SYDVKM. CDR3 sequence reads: CASSFDTGLSGYTF. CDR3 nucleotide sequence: TGTGCCAGCAGTTTTGATACAGGGTTAAGTGGCTACACCTTC.